These 10 T cell receptor beta chains originate from one sample sequenced in a study of CD8 T cells in Susac syndrome. Reverse transcription of about 0.45 to 1 ug RNA was performed with random hexamers. MiXCR, applied by TCRdb to the immunoSEQ multiplex PCR reads, yields one record per CDR3 protein. The sample carries a few hundred thousand distinct CDR3 sequences, 75% to 85% recorded once. Sequencing was carried out using CD8+ T cells from PBMCs. These TCRs come from a human donor with multiple sclerosis.

The chain joins TRBV24-1 to TRBJ1-2; TRBD1 matches at 8 bases. The CDR3 consists of 16 residues. Germline V gene lookup returns CDR1 KGHDR and CDR2 SFDVKD. After removal of 3 bases from V and 8 bases from J, the junction contained 13 bases not matched to a gene. The chain's CDR3 is CATSDPGLGTGRGYTF. The DNA for the CDR3 is TGTGCCACCAGTGATCCCGGTTTAGGGACAGGAAGAGGCTACACCTTC.

This chain joins TRBV28 and TRBJ2-5, with D maybe TRBD2 (5 bases). CDR3 length: 15 residues. V was shortened by 2 bases and J by 2 bases, with 12 bases between the two germline ends. The germline V gene has CDR1 MDHEN and CDR2 SYDVKM. The CDR3 protein is CASSLPPTTQETQYF. The CDR3 DNA follows: TGTGCCAGCAGTTTACCCCCGACTACTCAAGAGACCCAGTACTTC.

The V gene is TRBV12-3 or TRBV12-4, the J gene TRBJ2-3; no reliable D call. V was clipped by 7 bases and J by 0 bases, with 11 bases between them. The length of the CDR3 is 14 residues. CDR3 loop: CASTWPLSTDTQYF. CDR3 DNA sequence: TGTGCCAGCACGTGGCCACTTAGCACAGATACGCAGTATTTT.

The V gene is TRBV28, the J gene TRBJ2-7, with 9 nucleotides matching TRBD1. The length of the CDR3 is 15 residues. Germline loops: CDR1 MDHEN, CDR2 SYDVKM. V was clipped by 5 bases and J by 5 bases; unmatched bases: 10. The CDR3 here is CASSPSQTGGDEQYF. In DNA, the CDR3 is TGTGCCAGCAGTCCTTCCCAAACAGGGGGCGACGAGCAGTACTTC.

The chain couples TRBV7-3 to TRBJ2-3; possibly TRBD1 for D (5 bases). V lost 5 bases and J lost 0, with 12 bases in between. Per germline, CDR1 SGHTA and CDR2 FQGTGA. The CDR3 contains 15 residues. CDR3 DNA sequence: TGTGCCAGCAGCCTCGGACACTTTAGCACAGATACGCAGTATTTT. It codes for CASSLGHFSTDTQYF. The whole variable domain, remainder taken from reference TRBV7-3 and TRBJ2-3, is GAGVSQTPSNKVTEKGKYVELRCDPISGHTALYWYRQSLGQGPEFLIYFQGTGAADDSGLPNDRFFAVRPEGSVSTLKIQRTERGDSAVYLCASSLGHFSTDTQYFGPGTRLTVL.

Of note for this clonotype: The germline gene is not matched at one end of the junction; a read error may be the cause. This chain uses TRBV5-4 with TRBJ2-7, with TRBD2 matching 7 bases. Per germline, CDR1 SGHNT and CDR2 YYREEE (reference sequence). CDR3 size: 15 residues. CDR3 in amino acids: CACSLVSGPTYEQYF. Written as DNA, the CDR3 is TGTGCCTGCAGCTTGGTTAGCGGGCCGACCTACGAGCAGTACTTC. Drawing the rest from reference TRBV5-4 and TRBJ2-7, the complete variable domain is ETGVTQSPTHLIKTRGQQVTLRCSSQSGHNTVSWYQQALGQGPQFIFQYYREEENGRGNFPPRFSGLQFPNYSSELNVNALELDDSALYLCACSLVSGPTYEQYFGPGTRLTVT.

The V gene is TRBV6-5, the J gene TRBJ2-5; TRBD2 is a possible D gene (6 bases). The CDR3 sequence is 13 residues long. Germline V gene data show CDR1 as MNHEY and CDR2 as SVGAGI. V was clipped by 5 bases and J by 4 bases, with 11 bases between them. CDR3 coding DNA: TGTGCCAGCAGTACCGGGGGTGCAGAGACCCAGTACTTC. Amino acid sequence: CASSTGGAETQYF.

The chain is built from TRBV6-2 or TRBV6-3 and TRBJ1-1, with D hard to call. The CDR3 sequence is 12 residues long. Germline-derived CDR1 and CDR2 are MNHEY and SVGEGT. V lost 3 bases, J lost 6 bases, and 8 bases lay in between. In DNA form, the CDR3 reads TGTGCCAGCAGTTATAAGGTCTCTGAAGCTTTCTTT. Translation: CASSYKVSEAFF.

V is TRBV29-1 and J is TRBJ2-7, with 8 nucleotides matching TRBD1. The CDR3 is 12 residues long. V was clipped by 7 bases and J by 5 bases; unmatched bases: 7. Per germline, CDR1 SQVTM and CDR2 ANQGSEA. The CDR3 spells CSARTGFDEQYF. Written as DNA, the CDR3 is TGCAGCGCCAGGACAGGGTTCGACGAGCAGTACTTC.

The CDR3: CASSLLGGTSSGNTIYF. CDR3 bases: TGTGCCAGCAGCTTACTTGGAGGGACCAGCTCTGGAAACACCATATATTTT. The rearrangement uses TRBV7-2 and TRBJ1-3, with a tentative D call TRBD1 (5 bases). The CDR3 totals 17 residues. Germline CDR1 reads SGHTA; CDR2 reads FQGNSA. V dropped 2 bases and J dropped 0 bases, with 14 bases sitting between them.